What follows are 11 T cell receptor beta chains derived from one specimen sequenced in a study of response to subunit inactivated influenza vaccine (dated by TCRdb to 2017 to 2018). Library creation used RT-PCR. Sequenced on an Illumina HiSeq 2500. TCRdb's own reprocessing of the public reads used fastp at Q25 and MiXCR and kept productive beta chains. CDR3 protein sequences are deduplicated, and each keeps its most common genes and DNA. Across this sample there are hundreds of thousands of distinct CDR3 sequences, with about a sixth seen only once. 11% of the sample comes from the top ten. Material: PBMCs from blood, obtained approximately 13 days after vaccination. The receptors come from a man aged 50-59 years who received an inactivated influenza vaccine. Donor details come from another sample of the same person, matched by shared clones.

The chain has TRBV12-3 or TRBV12-4 and TRBJ1-2; D is perhaps TRBD1 (5 bases). Trimming removed 5 bases from V and 4 bases from J, with 20 bases in between. This CDR3 is 16 amino acids long. Here the CDR3 reads CASSPNILDTGYGYTF. CDR3 bases: TGTGCCAGCAGTCCAAACATCCTGGACACCGGCTATGGCTACACCTTC.

J is TRBJ2-7 and V is TRBV6-2 or TRBV6-3; D might be TRBD2 (6 bases). Germline V CDR1 and CDR2: MNHEY, SVGEGT. CDR3 length: 13 residues. Trimming shortened V by 7 bases and J by 2 bases, and 12 bases separated the two germline ends. The CDR3 is CASNIAVAYEQYF. DNA of the CDR3: TGTGCCAGCAATATAGCGGTGGCCTACGAGCAGTACTTC.

The gene calls are TRBV5-1 and TRBJ2-5; no firm D call. Deletions cut 5 bases from V and 5 bases from J, with 16 bases between. There are 14 residues in the CDR3. Germline values: CDR1 SGHRS, CDR2 YFSETQ. The CDR3 DNA sequence: TGCGCCAGCAGGGCAGGATCGTACGGGGAGACCCAGTACTTC. Protein: CASRAGSYGETQYF.

There are a few counts of this clonotype. This sequence joins TRBV14 and TRBJ2-1, with 8 nucleotides matching TRBD2. This CDR3 has 18 residues. The V gene's germline CDR1 is SGHDN and CDR2 FVKESK. The V and J ends lost 0 bases and 2 bases, in that order; junction bases with no gene match: 9. Here the CDR3 reads CASSQDEWTGGPYNEQFF. For the CDR3, the DNA is TGTGCCAGCAGCCAAGATGAATGGACGGGGGGGCCCTACAATGAGCAGTTCTTC.

This clonotype appeared a few times. This rearrangement joins TRBV7-8 to TRBJ2-1; unclear D gene. The V end lost 5 bases, the J end lost 7 bases, and 24 bases lay between the germline ends. From germline, CDR1 is SGHVS and CDR2 FQNEAQ. The CDR3 length is 17 residues. The CDR3: CASSRTRYPAAWNEQFF. The CDR3, as DNA: TGTGCCAGCAGCCGTACTCGTTATCCGGCCGCGTGGAATGAGCAGTTCTTC.

This clonotype has just a few counts. V usage is TRBV20-1 and J usage is TRBJ2-3; 11 bases map to TRBD2. Trimming took 5 bases from V and 4 from J; bases not matched to a gene: 5. Germline CDR1 is DFQATT and CDR2 is SNEGSKA (reference sequence). The CDR3 has 14 residues. DNA for the CDR3: TGCAGTGCTCCTATAGCGGGAGGGTCAGATACGCAGTATTTT. It codes for CSAPIAGGSDTQYF.

This clonotype has only one observation. The gene calls are TRBV29-1 and TRBJ2-7, with D unclear. This CDR3 has 13 amino acids. V was shortened by 5 bases and J by 7 bases, with 18 bases between the two germline ends. Germline V gene sequence: CDR1 SQVTM, CDR2 ANQGSEA. CDR3 coding DNA: TGCAGCGTTTGGCGGACCGAACGTGGAGAGCAGTACTTC. It translates to CSVWRTERGEQYF.

The genes are TRBV4-3 and TRBJ2-5, with TRBD2 identical over 14 bases. The CDR3 covers 16 residues. Germline loops: CDR1 LGHNA, CDR2 YSLEER. The J segment lost 4 bases and the V segment lost 1 base, leaving 2 bases of the junction unmatched. The CDR3 spells CASSQGGLAGVETQYF. The DNA for the CDR3 is TGCGCCAGCAGCCAAGGGGGACTAGCGGGAGTAGAGACCCAGTACTTC.

This clonotype came up a few times. The CDR3 sequence is CATSRQVGPGEKLFF. DNA for the CDR3: TGTGCCACCAGCCGTCAGGTGGGGCCGGGTGAAAAACTGTTTTTT. The chain carries TRBV15 and TRBJ1-4; D possibly corresponds to TRBD1 (5 bases). The CDR3 loop spans 15 amino acids. Looked up from germline, CDR1 is LNHNV and CDR2 is YYDKDF (reference sequence). Trimming shortened V by 5 bases and J by 7 bases, and 17 bases separated the two germline ends. Drawing the rest from reference TRBV15 and TRBJ1-4, the complete variable domain is DAMVIQNPRYQVTQFGKPVTLSCSQTLNHNVMYWYQQKSSQAPKLLFHYYDKDFNNEADTPDNFQSRRPNTSFCFLDIRSPGLGDTAMYLCATSRQVGPGEKLFFGSGTQLSVL.

This chain connects TRBV6-6 to TRBJ2-3; perhaps TRBD2 as D (6 bases). The CDR3 extends over 12 amino acids. The germline gives CDR1 MNHNY, CDR2 SVGAGI (reference sequence). The CDR3 loop is CAIAVGSDTQYF. The CDR3 coding sequence is TGTGCGATAGCGGTAGGCTCAGATACGCAGTATTTT.

This clonotype was counted a few times. The chain recombines TRBV7-2 with TRBJ1-5, with 8 bases matching TRBD1. The CDR3 is 16 amino acids. Unmatched junction bases numbered 12, after V lost 5 bases and J lost 6 bases. Germline CDR1 and CDR2: SGHTA and FQGNSA. The CDR3 bases are TGTGCCAGCAGCCCCCACGGGCAGGGGGCGAGTCAGCCCCAGCATTTT. This codes for CASSPHGQGASQPQHF.